The text below deals with one T cell receptor (beta chain). Its antigen is not known. This entry is derived from a study of identical twins. In TCRdb, the 5' RACE reads were re-called with MiXCR into one record per CDR3 protein. The sample contains around 530,000 distinct CDR3 sequences, about 15% of which appear only once. Study-wide points: Memory repertoires showed no such pattern, whereas abundant cord blood beta clonotypes carried fewer insertions. Among out-of-frame alpha sequences shared by twins, low generation probability occurred in excess.

V was cut by 2 bases and J by 3 bases, with 11 bases left in between. Germline-derived CDR1 and CDR2 are MGHDK and SYGVNS. This CDR3 comprises 15 residues. The sample also formed part of further work on yellow fever vaccine responses in identical twins.

The specimen was CD4+ T cells sorted from blood. The clonotype was recovered from a woman aged 18-30 years in good health. The V call is TRBV25-1, the J call TRBJ2-1; D is uncertain. The CDR3 coding sequence is TGTGCCAGCAGTGAACGGAACGGCGTCTACAATGAGCAGTTCTTC. Translating gives CASSERNGVYNEQFF.